The TCR beta chain described here comes from a study of OX40 agonist ivuxolimab in advanced cancers. Profiling relied on immunoSEQ multiplex PCR, and the TCRdb table lists in-frame clones only, not all of them. The repertoire has over 100,000 clones, about nine tenths of them found once; the top ten carry around 1%. Details on this clone: Its target is not known.

Blood draws occurred at baseline, cycle 4 day 1, and cycle 7 day 1. V lost 3 bases and J lost 3; bases outside the gene matches: 12. This CDR3 contains 16 residues. Looked up from germline, CDR1 is SGDLS and CDR2 is YYNGEE. General study results and limits: Antigen specificity was not determined for the expanded peripheral T cells.

The gene calls are TRBV9 and TRBJ2-7, with 7 positions matching TRBD1. This sequence was found in an adult with an advanced solid tumor such as melanoma, head and neck, liver or kidney cancer. Sequences were derived from CD4+ or CD8+ T cells sorted from blood, sampled in a trial of the OX40 agonist ivuxolimab. CDR3 coding DNA: TGTGCCAGCAGCGCCTTACCGGGACAGAAACACTACGAGCAGTACTTC. Residues: CASSALPGQKHYEQYF.